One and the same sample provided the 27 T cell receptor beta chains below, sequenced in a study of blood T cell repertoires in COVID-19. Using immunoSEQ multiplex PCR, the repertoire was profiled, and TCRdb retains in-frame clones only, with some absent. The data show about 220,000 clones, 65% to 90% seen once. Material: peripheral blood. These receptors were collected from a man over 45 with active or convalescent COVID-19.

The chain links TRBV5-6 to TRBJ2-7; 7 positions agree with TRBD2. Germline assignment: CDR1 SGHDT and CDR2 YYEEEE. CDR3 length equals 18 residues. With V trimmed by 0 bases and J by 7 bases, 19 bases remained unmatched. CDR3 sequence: CASSLAGAGNGPGGEQYF. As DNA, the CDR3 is TGTGCCAGCAGCTTGGCCGGGGCAGGAAACGGGCCGGGGGGTGAGCAGTACTTC.

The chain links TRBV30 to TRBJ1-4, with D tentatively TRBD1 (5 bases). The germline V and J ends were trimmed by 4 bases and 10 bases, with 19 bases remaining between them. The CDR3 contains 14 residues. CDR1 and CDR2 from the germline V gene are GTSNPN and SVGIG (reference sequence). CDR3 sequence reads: CAWKGQGGIGKLFF. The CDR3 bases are TGTGCCTGGAAGGGCCAGGGTGGTATCGGAAAACTGTTTTTT.

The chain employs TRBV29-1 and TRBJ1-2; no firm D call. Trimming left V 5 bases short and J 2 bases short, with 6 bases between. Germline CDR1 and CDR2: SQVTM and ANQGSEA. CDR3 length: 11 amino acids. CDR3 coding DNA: TGCAGCGTTACACCCAACTATGGCTACACCTTC. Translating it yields CSVTPNYGYTF.

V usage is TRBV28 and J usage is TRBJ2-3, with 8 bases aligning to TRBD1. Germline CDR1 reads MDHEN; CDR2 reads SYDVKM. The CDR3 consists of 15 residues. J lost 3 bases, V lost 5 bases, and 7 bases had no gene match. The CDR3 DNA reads TGTGCCAGCAGTCGCCGGACAGGGTGGACAGATACGCAGTATTTT. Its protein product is CASSRRTGWTDTQYF.

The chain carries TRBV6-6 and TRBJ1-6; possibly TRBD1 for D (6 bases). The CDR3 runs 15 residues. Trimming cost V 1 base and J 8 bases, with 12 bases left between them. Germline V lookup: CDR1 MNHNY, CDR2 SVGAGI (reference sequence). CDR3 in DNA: TGTGCCAGCAGTTACTGGGCAGGGGTAGATTCACCCCTCCACTTT. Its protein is CASSYWAGVDSPLHF.

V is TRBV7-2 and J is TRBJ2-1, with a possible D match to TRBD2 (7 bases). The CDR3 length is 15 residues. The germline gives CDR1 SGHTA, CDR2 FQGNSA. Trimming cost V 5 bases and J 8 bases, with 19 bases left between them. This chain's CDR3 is CASSPLGGGAYEQFF. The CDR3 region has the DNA TGTGCCAGCAGCCCTTTGGGAGGGGGGGCCTATGAGCAGTTCTTC. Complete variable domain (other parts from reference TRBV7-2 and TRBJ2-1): GAGVSQSPSNKVTEKGKDVELRCDPISGHTALYWYRQSLGQGLEFLIYFQGNSAPDKSGLPSDRFSAERTGGSVSTLTIQRTQQEDSAVYLCASSPLGGGAYEQFFGPGTRLTVL.

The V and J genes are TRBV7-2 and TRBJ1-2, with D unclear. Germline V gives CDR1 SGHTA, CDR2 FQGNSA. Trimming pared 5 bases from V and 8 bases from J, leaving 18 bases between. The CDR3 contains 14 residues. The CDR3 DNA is TGTGCCAGCAGCACAGACGGCATGGGTAGGGGCTACACCTTC. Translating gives CASSTDGMGRGYTF.

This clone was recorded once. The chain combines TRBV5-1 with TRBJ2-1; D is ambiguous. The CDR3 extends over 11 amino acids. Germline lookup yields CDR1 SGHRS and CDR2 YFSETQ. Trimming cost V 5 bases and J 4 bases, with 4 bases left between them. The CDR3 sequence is CASSAYNEQFF. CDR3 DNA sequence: TGCGCCAGCAGTGCGTACAATGAGCAGTTCTTC.

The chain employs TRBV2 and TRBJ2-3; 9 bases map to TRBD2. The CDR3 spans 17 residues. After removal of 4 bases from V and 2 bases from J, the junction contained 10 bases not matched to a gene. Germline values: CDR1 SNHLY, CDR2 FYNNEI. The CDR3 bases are TGTGCCAGCAGTGCCCAGGGGAGCGGGGGGTACACAGATACGCAGTATTTT. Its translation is CASSAQGSGGYTDTQYF.

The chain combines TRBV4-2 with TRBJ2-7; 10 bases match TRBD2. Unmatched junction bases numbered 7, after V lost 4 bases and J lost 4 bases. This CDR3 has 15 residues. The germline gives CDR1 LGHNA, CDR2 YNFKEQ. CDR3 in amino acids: CASSRDASGSYEQYF. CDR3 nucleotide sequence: TGTGCCAGCAGCCGGGACGCTAGCGGGAGTTACGAGCAGTACTTC.

CDR3 sequence reads: CASSYRDRGGQYF. DNA for the CDR3: TGTGCCAGCAGTTACCGGGACAGGGGAGGGCAGTATTTT. The V gene is TRBV6-2 or TRBV6-3, the J gene TRBJ2-3; 10 bases align to TRBD1. Germline V gene sequence: CDR1 MNHEY, CDR2 SVGEGT. Trimming removed 2 bases from V and 11 bases from J; junction bases left unmatched: 4. The CDR3 extends over 13 amino acids.

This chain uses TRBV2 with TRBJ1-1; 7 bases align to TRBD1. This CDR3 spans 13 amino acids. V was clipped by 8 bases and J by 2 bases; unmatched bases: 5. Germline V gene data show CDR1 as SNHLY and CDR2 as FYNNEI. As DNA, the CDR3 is TGTGCCAGCCGGGGACAGCCAAACACTGAAGCTTTCTTT. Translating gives CASRGQPNTEAFF.

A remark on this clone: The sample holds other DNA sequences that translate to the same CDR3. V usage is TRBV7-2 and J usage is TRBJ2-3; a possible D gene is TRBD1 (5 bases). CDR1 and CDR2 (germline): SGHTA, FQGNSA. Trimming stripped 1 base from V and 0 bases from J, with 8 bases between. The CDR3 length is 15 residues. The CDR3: CASSLEGVSTDTQYF. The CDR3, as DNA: TGTGCCAGCAGCTTAGAAGGGGTGAGCACAGATACGCAGTATTTT.

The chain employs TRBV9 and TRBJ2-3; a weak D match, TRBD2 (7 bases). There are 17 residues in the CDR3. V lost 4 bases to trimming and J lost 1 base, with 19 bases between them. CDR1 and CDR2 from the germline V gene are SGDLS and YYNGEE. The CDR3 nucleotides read TGTGCCAGCAGCCACCAAAGTCGGGGGGCCGGCACAGATACGCAGTATTTT. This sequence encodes CASSHQSRGAGTDTQYF.

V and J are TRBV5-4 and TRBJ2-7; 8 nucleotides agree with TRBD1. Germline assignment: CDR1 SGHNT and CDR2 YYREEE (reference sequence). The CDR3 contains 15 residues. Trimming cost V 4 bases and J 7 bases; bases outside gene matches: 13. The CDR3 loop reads CASSRDRGLLREQYV. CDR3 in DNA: TGTGCCAGCAGCCGCGACAGGGGCCTCCTCCGGGAGCAGTACGTC.

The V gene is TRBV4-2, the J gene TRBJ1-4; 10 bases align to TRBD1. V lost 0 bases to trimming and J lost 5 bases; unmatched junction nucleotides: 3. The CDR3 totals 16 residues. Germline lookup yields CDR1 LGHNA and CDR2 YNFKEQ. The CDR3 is CASSQEGDRGNEKLFF. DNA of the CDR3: TGTGCCAGCAGCCAAGAAGGGGACAGGGGCAATGAAAAACTGTTTTTT.

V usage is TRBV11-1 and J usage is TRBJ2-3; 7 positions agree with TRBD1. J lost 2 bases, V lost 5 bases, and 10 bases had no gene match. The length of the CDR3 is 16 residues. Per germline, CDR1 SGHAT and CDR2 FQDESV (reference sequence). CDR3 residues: CASSPYRQGPTDTQYF. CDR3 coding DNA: TGTGCCAGCAGCCCCTACCGACAGGGCCCCACAGATACGCAGTATTTT.

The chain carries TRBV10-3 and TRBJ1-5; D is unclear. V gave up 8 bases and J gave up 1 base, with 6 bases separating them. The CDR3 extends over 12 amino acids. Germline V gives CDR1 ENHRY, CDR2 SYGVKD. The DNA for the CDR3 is TGTGCCATCGGTCGGAGCAATCAGCCCCAGCATTTT. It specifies CAIGRSNQPQHF.

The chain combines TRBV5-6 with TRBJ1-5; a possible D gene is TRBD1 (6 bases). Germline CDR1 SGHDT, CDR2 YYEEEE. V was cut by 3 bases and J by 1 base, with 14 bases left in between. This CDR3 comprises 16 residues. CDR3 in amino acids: CASSWGGGFSNQPQHF. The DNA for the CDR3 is TGTGCCAGCAGCTGGGGGGGCGGGTTCAGCAATCAGCCCCAGCATTTT.

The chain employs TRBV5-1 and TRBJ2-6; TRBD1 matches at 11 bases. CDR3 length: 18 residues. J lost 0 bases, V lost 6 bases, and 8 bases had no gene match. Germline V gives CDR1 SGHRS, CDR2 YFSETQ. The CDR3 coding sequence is TGCGCCAGCACCCGCCCGGGACAGGGGGACTCTGGGGCCAACGTCCTGACTTTC. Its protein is CASTRPGQGDSGANVLTF.

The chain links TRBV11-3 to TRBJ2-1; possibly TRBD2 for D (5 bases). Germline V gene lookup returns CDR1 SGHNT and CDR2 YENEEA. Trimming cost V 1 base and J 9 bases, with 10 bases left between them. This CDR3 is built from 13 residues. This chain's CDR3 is CASSLALATEQFF. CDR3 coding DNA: TGTGCCAGCAGCTTAGCCCTAGCAACTGAGCAGTTCTTC.

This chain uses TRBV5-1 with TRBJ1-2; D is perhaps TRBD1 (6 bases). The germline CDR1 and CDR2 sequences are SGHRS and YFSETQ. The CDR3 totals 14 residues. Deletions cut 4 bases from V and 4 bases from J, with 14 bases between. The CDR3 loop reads CASSRSNRVYGYTF. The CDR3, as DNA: TGCGCCAGCAGCCGCTCCAACAGGGTCTATGGCTACACCTTC.

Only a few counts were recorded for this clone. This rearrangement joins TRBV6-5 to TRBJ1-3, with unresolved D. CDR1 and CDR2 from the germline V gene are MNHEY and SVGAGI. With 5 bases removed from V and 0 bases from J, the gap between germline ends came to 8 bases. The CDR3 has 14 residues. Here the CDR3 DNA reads TGTGCCAGCAGTCCGGTCCTCTCTGGAAACACCATATATTTT. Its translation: CASSPVLSGNTIYF.

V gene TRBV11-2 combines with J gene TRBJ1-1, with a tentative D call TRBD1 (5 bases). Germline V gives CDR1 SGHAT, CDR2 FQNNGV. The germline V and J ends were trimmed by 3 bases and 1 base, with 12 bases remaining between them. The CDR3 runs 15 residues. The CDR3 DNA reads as TGTGCCAGCAGCTTCAGCTCGACAGCGAACACTGAAGCTTTCTTT. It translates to CASSFSSTANTEAFF.

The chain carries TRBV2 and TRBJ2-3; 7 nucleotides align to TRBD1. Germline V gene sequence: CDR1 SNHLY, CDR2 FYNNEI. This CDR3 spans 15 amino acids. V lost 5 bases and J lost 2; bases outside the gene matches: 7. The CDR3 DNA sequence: TGTGCCAGCAGTCGGAGACAGGGAGACACAGATACGCAGTATTTT. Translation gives CASSRRQGDTDTQYF.

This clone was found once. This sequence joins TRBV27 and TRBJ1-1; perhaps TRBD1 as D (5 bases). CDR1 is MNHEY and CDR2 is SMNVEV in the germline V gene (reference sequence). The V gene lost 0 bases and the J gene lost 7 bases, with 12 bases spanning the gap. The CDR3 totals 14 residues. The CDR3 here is CASSLSPRGGEAFF. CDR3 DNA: TGTGCCAGCAGTTTATCGCCTAGGGGCGGTGAAGCTTTCTTT.

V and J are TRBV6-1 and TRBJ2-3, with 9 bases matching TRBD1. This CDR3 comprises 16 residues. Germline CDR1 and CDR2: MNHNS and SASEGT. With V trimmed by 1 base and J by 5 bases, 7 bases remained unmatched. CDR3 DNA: TGTGCCAGCAGTGAAGTCGGGACAGGGCTTAAAGATACGCAGTATTTT. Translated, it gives CASSEVGTGLKDTQYF.